The clone carrying this TCR beta chain was picked up a small number of times. Its specificity is unknown. The CDR3 totals 15 residues. Losses at the gene ends were 3 bases for V and 2 bases for J; bases not matched to a gene: 6. CDR1 LGHNA and CDR2 YSLEER come from the germline V gene. The PCR employed 60 Vbeta primers together with 13 Jbeta primers. Data came from immunoSEQ multiplex PCR; TCRdb stores just in-frame clones and leaves some out. This table has 270,000 or so clones, roughly 90% appearing once. This entry comes from a study of cytomegalovirus exposure and HLA in healthy donors. Overall study results and limits: Earlier analysis looked at TCR beta V segments, and most were productive about 90% or about 30% of the time. A later analysis associated 16,951 TCR beta sequences with HLA alleles at a 0.05 false discovery rate. More than 150 TCR beta chains were listed as cytomegalovirus-associated.

This rearrangement joins TRBV4-3 to TRBJ1-1, with 7 nucleotides matching TRBD1. Specimen: PBMCs. This clonotype was obtained from a man aged 35-49 years in good health and CMV-seropositive. DNA of the CDR3: TGCGCCAGCAGCCAGGACAGGAAACTTAACACTGAAGCTTTCTTT. This sequence encodes CASSQDRKLNTEAFF.